The present TCR beta chain was sequenced within a study of T cell responses to AZD1222 COVID-19 vaccine. Study-level findings and limits: The peak T cell response came first, and repertoires were sampled only after it.

A word on this clone: Its antigen remains unknown.

Produced via immunoSEQ multiplex PCR; TCRdb's table is partial and in-frame only. The data show approximately 90,000 clones, roughly 90% seen once. CDR3 size: 16 residues. In germline, CDR1 is SGHNT, CDR2 YYREEE (reference sequence). The V end was cut by 0 bases, the J end by 7 bases, with 17 bases between. The gene calls are TRBV5-4 and TRBJ2-1, with D possibly matching TRBD2 (7 bases). This TCR came from an adult in good health. The sample here was peripheral blood, taken on day 0 of AZD1222 vaccination. CDR3 sequence (DNA): TGTGCCAGCAGCTTGGGAGGCAGGGGAGGGGGTAATGAGCAGTTCTTC. Translation: CASSLGGRGGGNEQFF.